The T cell receptor beta chain described here comes from a study of blood T cell repertoires in COVID-19. Study-level information: Both acute and convalescent COVID-19 samples were obtained from the United States, Italy and Spain. From T cells, B-cell-depleted T cells, or PBMCs came the material, which was cDNA or gDNA.

This clone has only a few counts. The CDR3 is 15 residues long. The V end lost 5 bases, the J end lost 6 bases, and 19 bases lay between the germline ends. CDR1 and CDR2 from the germline V gene are MNHEY and SMNVEV (reference sequence). Source study methods: Reference gene primers were amplified, and this amplification served to estimate nucleated cell counts. Only in-frame clones appear in the TCRdb table, and some are missing; sequencing was by immunoSEQ multiplex PCR. The V and J calls and clone size are taken from that table; D and trimming were inferred from the DNA. The sample contains 180,000 or so clones, roughly 88% of which appear only once.

Input material: peripheral blood. This receptor was taken from a human donor with active or convalescent COVID-19. The donor label of this sample is uncertain. The chain uses TRBV27 and TRBJ1-2, with D tentatively TRBD1 (6 bases). CDR3 protein: CASSRFSGGVHGYTF. CDR3 nucleotide sequence: TGTGCCAGCAGTCGTTTTTCGGGGGGCGTTCATGGCTACACCTTC.